This TCR beta chain came from a study of PD-1 blockade in mismatch repair-deficient tumors. Clones were sequenced by immunoSEQ multiplex PCR, and TCRdb holds only the in-frame ones, with some missing. This table holds approximately 40,000 clones, roughly 77% found once. The germline V gene encodes CDR1 MNHEY and CDR2 SVGAGI. Losses at the gene ends were 0 bases for V and 8 bases for J; bases not matched to a gene: 5. The CDR3 contains 15 residues. Every patient had mismatch repair deficiency by PCR or immunohistochemistry. TCR sequencing covered a few patients who responded to pembrolizumab. This chain connects TRBV6-5 to TRBJ2-1, with 9 positions matching TRBD2. This sequence was found in an adult with mismatch repair-deficient cancer. The starting material was peripheral blood, obtained 4 weeks after starting pembrolizumab. CDR3 DNA sequence: TGTGCCAGCAGTTACTCCGGGACTAGCAGAGATGAGCAGTTCTTC. It is translated as CASSYSGTSRDEQFF.